A single sample is the source of the 14 T cell receptor beta chains below, sequenced in a study of cytomegalovirus exposure and HLA in healthy donors. 60 Vbeta and 13 Jbeta primers were used in PCR. The repertoire was sequenced with immunoSEQ multiplex PCR; TCRdb's copy has only in-frame clones and lacks some. Counted here are fewer than 200,000 clones, almost 75% occurring once; the ten biggest clones make up under 5.5%. Source material: PBMCs. Receptors were obtained from a woman aged 18 to 35 in good health and CMV-seropositive.

This clone was recorded once. The rearrangement joins TRBV2 to TRBJ1-1; D call uncertain. This CDR3 has 13 amino acids. In germline, CDR1 is SNHLY, CDR2 FYNNEI. V gave up 5 bases and J gave up 0 bases, with 7 bases separating them. CDR3 sequence: CASSLGVNTEAFF. DNA for the CDR3: TGTGCCAGCAGTCTGGGAGTGAACACTGAAGCTTTCTTT.

The gene calls are TRBV5-4 and TRBJ1-1, with D unresolved. This CDR3 is 14 amino acids long. V shed 0 bases and J shed 1 base, with 7 bases lying between them. Germline CDR1 is SGHNT and CDR2 is YYREEE (reference sequence). The CDR3 sequence: CASSLVEGNTEAFF. The DNA for the CDR3 is TGTGCCAGCAGCTTGGTTGAGGGGAACACTGAAGCTTTCTTT.

This rearrangement joins TRBV6-4 to TRBJ1-5, with 8 nucleotides matching TRBD1. J lost 7 bases, V lost 4 bases, and 3 bases had no gene match. CDR3 size: 13 residues. Germline V gene data show CDR1 as MRHNA and CDR2 as SNTAGT. The DNA of the CDR3 is TGTGCCAGCAGTGTAGACAGGGGCCAGCCCCAGCATTTT. Protein sequence: CASSVDRGQPQHF.

The rearrangement joins TRBV29-1 to TRBJ1-1, with TRBD1 matching over 10 bases. V lost 5 bases to trimming and J lost 1 base; unmatched junction nucleotides: 7. The germline CDR1 and CDR2 sequences are SQVTM and ANQGSEA. There are 15 residues in the CDR3. The CDR3 sequence: CSVTGTGARNTEAFF. The CDR3 region has the DNA TGCAGCGTTACCGGGACAGGGGCCAGGAACACTGAAGCTTTCTTT.

This chain links TRBV5-5 with TRBJ2-7, with D possibly TRBD2 on 6 matching bases. Germline V gene lookup returns CDR1 SGHKS and CDR2 YYEKEE (reference sequence). CDR3 length: 15 residues. The ends were cut back, 0 bases at V and 3 bases at J, with 13 bases in the middle. The CDR3 loop reads CASSLGQGAGYEQYF. CDR3 bases: TGTGCCAGCAGCTTGGGGCAGGGAGCGGGCTACGAGCAGTACTTC.

This clone was counted between two and nine times. J is TRBJ2-1 and V is TRBV9; possibly TRBD2 for D (6 bases). The CDR3 totals 15 residues. Trimming left V 3 bases short and J 0 bases short, with 10 bases between. Germline V gene data show CDR1 as SGDLS and CDR2 as YYNGEE. CDR3 residues: CASSEGRSSYNEQFF. The CDR3 DNA reads TGTGCCAGCAGCGAGGGGAGGAGCTCCTACAATGAGCAGTTCTTC.

The count of this clone is one. The V call is TRBV15, the J call TRBJ2-2; 7 positions match TRBD1. V gave up 5 bases and J gave up 5 bases; unmatched junction bases: 8. The CDR3 is 15 amino acids. Germline V gene sequence: CDR1 LNHNV, CDR2 YYDKDF (reference sequence). The chain's CDR3 is CATSSQGSTTGELFF. The CDR3 coding sequence is TGTGCCACCAGCTCACAGGGGTCTACGACCGGGGAGCTGTTTTTT.

This clone was found once. The genes are TRBV2 and TRBJ1-2, with TRBD1 identical over 7 bases. The germline V gene encodes CDR1 SNHLY and CDR2 FYNNEI. This CDR3 contains 13 residues. The V gene end was trimmed by 7 bases and the J gene end by 6 bases; junction bases not matched to a gene: 8. This chain's CDR3 is CASTTGTENGYTF. CDR3 bases: TGTGCCAGCACAACCGGGACAGAGAATGGCTACACCTTC. The whole variable domain, filled in from reference TRBV2 and TRBJ1-2, reads EPEVTQTPSHQVTQMGQEVILRCVPISNHLYFYWYRQILGQKVEFLVSFYNNEISEKSEIFDDQFSVERPDGSNFTLKIRSTKLEDSAMYFCASTTGTENGYTFGSGTRLTVV.

A single count supports this clone. The chain has TRBV19 and TRBJ2-7, with D maybe TRBD1 (7 bases). Germline CDR1 reads LNHDA; CDR2 reads SQIVND (reference sequence). The germline V and J ends were trimmed by 2 bases and 2 bases, with 13 bases remaining between them. The length of the CDR3 is 15 residues. The CDR3 DNA reads as TGTGCCAGTAGTATACTCCCAGGGGGGACCTACGAGCAGTACTTC. As protein: CASSILPGGTYEQYF. The full variable domain, in which reference TRBV19 and TRBJ2-7 provide the parts outside the CDR3, is DGGITQSPKYLFRKEGQNVTLSCEQNLNHDAMYWYRQDPGQGLRLIYYSQIVNDFQKGDIAEGYSVSREKKESFPLTVTSAQKNPTAFYLCASSILPGGTYEQYFGPGTRLTVT.

J is TRBJ1-1 and V is TRBV7-8; D might be TRBD1 (6 bases). This CDR3 has 17 amino acids. With 1 base removed from V and 1 base from J, the gap between germline ends came to 16 bases. CDR1 is SGHVS and CDR2 is FQNEAQ in the germline V gene. CDR3 nucleotide sequence: TGTGCCAGCAGCTTAGTGTCTGGGGGCAGGACGAACACTGAAGCTTTCTTT. Amino acids: CASSLVSGGRTNTEAFF.

This clone turned up a few times. J is TRBJ1-2 and V is TRBV4-3, with D uncertain. The V end lost 1 base, the J end lost 0 bases, and 9 bases lay between the germline ends. The CDR3 is 15 amino acids. Germline V gives CDR1 LGHNA, CDR2 YSLEER. The CDR3 protein is CASSQGTQANYGYTF. CDR3 bases: TGCGCCAGCAGCCAAGGGACTCAGGCTAACTATGGCTACACCTTC.

The chain recombines TRBV5-6 with TRBJ2-3; 10 bases agree with TRBD2. The CDR3 consists of 14 residues. Germline V gene sequence: CDR1 SGHDT, CDR2 YYEEEE. Losses at the gene ends were 4 bases for V and 5 bases for J; bases not matched to a gene: 4. The CDR3 loop reads CASSRLAGGDTQYF. Written as DNA, the CDR3 is TGTGCCAGCAGCCGACTAGCGGGTGGAGATACGCAGTATTTT.

The V gene is TRBV19, the J gene TRBJ2-1, with 7 bases identical to TRBD2. This CDR3 comprises 12 residues. Germline assignment: CDR1 LNHDA and CDR2 SQIVND (reference sequence). Trimming cost V 7 bases and J 8 bases; bases outside gene matches: 5. Here the CDR3 reads CASNDAGDEQFF. The CDR3 coding sequence is TGTGCCAGTAATGATGCGGGGGATGAGCAGTTCTTC. The variable domain in full, with the rest retrieved from reference TRBV19 and TRBJ2-1, is DGGITQSPKYLFRKEGQNVTLSCEQNLNHDAMYWYRQDPGQGLRLIYYSQIVNDFQKGDIAEGYSVSREKKESFPLTVTSAQKNPTAFYLCASNDAGDEQFFGPGTRLTVL.

The CDR3 reads CASSYSTRDFNEKLFF. CDR3 sequence (DNA): TGTGCCAGCAGTTACTCTACCCGGGATTTTAATGAAAAACTGTTTTTT. The chain uses TRBV6-6 and TRBJ1-4; D is uncertain. The CDR3 has 16 amino acids. Germline V gene data show CDR1 as MNHNY and CDR2 as SVGAGI (reference sequence). Between the trimmed V and J ends, which lost 0 bases and 4 bases, there was a span of 12 bases.